This TCR beta chain derives from a study of blood T cell repertoires in COVID-19. Study-wide context: Acute and convalescent COVID-19 specimens originated in the United States, Italy and Spain. PBMCs, B-cell-depleted T cells, or T cells were the source of the cDNA or gDNA that made up the material.

Looked up from germline, CDR1 is SGHTA and CDR2 is FQGTGA. The CDR3 contains 13 residues. V shed 1 base and J shed 4 bases, with 7 bases lying between them. The authors' processing: Counts of nucleated cells, estimated from reference gene primer amplification, were obtained. Assay used: immunoSEQ multiplex PCR; TCRdb lists only in-frame clones, some missing. V and J calls and clone size are copied from that table; D and trimming were computed from the DNA. This table holds about 71,000 clones, roughly 82% found once. This clonotype was obtained from a woman over 75 with acute or convalescent COVID-19. The rearrangement links TRBV7-3 to TRBJ2-5, with D perhaps TRBD2 (6 bases). Sequenced input: peripheral blood. DNA of the CDR3: TGTGCCAGCAGCTTAATGGGAGGAGAGACCCAGTACTTC. This sequence encodes CASSLMGGETQYF.